The T cell receptor (beta chain) under discussion was sequenced for a study of blood T cell repertoires in COVID-19. The overall study: Nucleic acid was either cDNA or gDNA, and it came from T cells, B-cell-depleted T cells, or PBMCs.

The data were produced by immunoSEQ multiplex PCR, yet TCRdb's version contains in-frame clones alone and is incomplete. The sample has tens of thousands of clones; around 83% are singletons. The CDR3 length is 15 residues. Germline CDR1 reads MNHNS; CDR2 reads SASEGT. Trimming pared 0 bases from V and 12 bases from J, leaving 21 bases between. J is TRBJ2-7 and V is TRBV6-1; D is perhaps TRBD1 (5 bases). The receptor was isolated from a human donor in a cohort sampled during active COVID-19. Sequenced input: peripheral blood. The CDR3 nucleotides are TGTGCCAGCAGTGAAGCCGTCCGACAGAGCCCCCTGAGGTACTTC. It codes for CASSEAVRQSPLRYF.